This TCR beta chain was retrieved from a study of beta chain features in type 1 diabetes. General study findings and limits: When Type 1 diabetes patients were examined, their TCRB CDR3s proved moderately but significantly shorter in all four CD4+ subsets.

This CDR3 comprises 16 residues. The germline CDR1 and CDR2 sequences are MNHEY and SMNVEV (reference sequence). V lost 6 bases, J lost 3 bases, and 15 bases lay in between. The whole isolated RNA underwent reverse transcription, so sequencing captured expressed TCRB transcripts. Repertoires were generated with immunoSEQ multiplex PCR, while TCRdb's copy carries only in-frame clones and drops some. This table holds 200,000 to 300,000 clones, about 20% found once. This clone was counted only a few times. Its antigen is still unknown. The sequenced material came from naive CD4+ T cells from blood. The TCR sequence derives from a woman in her forties with type 1 diabetes. J is TRBJ1-6 and V is TRBV27; D is ambiguous. CDR3 coding DNA: TGTGCCAGCAGGTTGGGCCGGATAAACTATAATTCACCCCTCCACTTT. Its protein is CASRLGRINYNSPLHF.